Presented here are 4 T cell receptor beta chains from one specimen sequenced in a study of cytomegalovirus exposure and HLA in healthy donors. 13 Jbeta primers and 60 Vbeta primers were used for the PCR. Sequencing used immunoSEQ multiplex PCR; TCRdb keeps in-frame clones, though not all of them. The sample lists about 180,000 clones, approximately 80% occurring once. Sample: PBMCs. The receptors derive from a man between 60 and 75 years old in good health and CMV-seronegative.

The chain has TRBV18 and TRBJ2-1; a possible D gene is TRBD2 (6 bases). Germline-derived CDR1 and CDR2 are KGHSH and LQKENI. V lost 4 bases and J lost 0, with 7 bases in between. The CDR3 consists of 14 residues. Here the CDR3 DNA reads TGTGCCAGCTCACGCGGGGCCTCCTACAATGAGCAGTTCTTC. Residues: CASSRGASYNEQFF.

CDR3 DNA sequence: TGTGCCAGCTCGGGAGAGAGGCGAGATACGCAGTATTTT. It yields the protein CASSGERRDTQYF. The V gene is TRBV6-1, the J gene TRBJ2-3; maybe TRBD2 (6 bases). This CDR3 has 13 residues. Per germline, CDR1 MNHNS and CDR2 SASEGT. V dropped 8 bases and J dropped 5 bases, with 14 bases sitting between them.

CDR3 nucleotide sequence: TGCGCCAGCAGCAGGGGCCCGGATAGGGAGACCCAGTACTTC. Translating it yields CASSRGPDRETQYF. The chain is built from TRBV5-1 and TRBJ2-5; maybe TRBD1 (5 bases). This CDR3 is built from 14 residues. Per germline, CDR1 SGHRS and CDR2 YFSETQ. The ends were cut back, 4 bases at V and 5 bases at J, with 15 bases in the middle.

The chain is built from TRBV5-1 and TRBJ1-1; D is unresolved. This CDR3 has 13 residues. Per germline, CDR1 SGHRS and CDR2 YFSETQ. Trimming took 1 base from V and 4 from J, leaving 8 bases between them. In DNA, the CDR3 is TGCGCCAGCAGCTTGACTGGGAGCACTGAAGCTTTCTTT. Translated: CASSLTGSTEAFF.